This TCR beta chain is from a study of human T cells and chemical hapten exposure. Study summary: Patients additionally received therapeutic doses of diphenylcyclopropenone on the scalp once a week, and this continued throughout the roughly 25-week study. Study conclusions and caveats: With regard to DPC sensitization, TCRs above 1 in 1000 frequency did not change. Expanded TCRs were compared with controls, and the expanded TCRs formed significantly more large CDR3 similarity clusters.

As for time point: pre-sensitization, week 0. Documented treatment: therapeutic diphenylcyclopropenone sensitization with weekly scalp DPC. TCRdb passed the RACE reads through MiXCR, listing each CDR3 protein once. The table includes around 180,000 distinct CDR3 sequences, more than 25% detected once. On this clonotype itself: The target antigen is unknown.

This CDR3 has 14 residues. V was clipped by 5 bases and J by 7 bases, with 17 bases between them. Germline CDR1 MNHEY, CDR2 SVGEGT. The starting material was whole blood, obtained in connection with sensitization to the hapten diphenylcyclopropenone (DPC). The chain employs TRBV6-2 or TRBV6-3 and TRBJ1-1; D uncertain. The sequence was collected from a woman aged 30 to 39 with alopecia areata. Some clones in this sample may be carry-over from other donors' samples. The CDR3, as DNA: TGTGCCAGCAGTGATAACGTCTGGGCGGTTGAAGCTTTCTTT. Translation gives CASSDNVWAVEAFF.